Given below is one T cell receptor beta chain in context. This CDR3 contains 14 residues. From germline, CDR1 is MNHEY and CDR2 SVGEGT. Trimming stripped 5 bases from V and 3 bases from J, with 14 bases between. A sample-barcoded 5' primer and a J-beta primer mix were used in a second PCR of roughly 7 to 12 cycles. TCRdb re-called the 5' RACE reads with MiXCR, one entry per CDR3 protein. This repertoire shows about 1.8 million distinct CDR3 sequences, around 50% found once; its top ten account for approximately 2%. This specimen comes from a study of blood T cells in healthy people across ages. This chain uses TRBV6-2 or TRBV6-3 with TRBJ2-7; D might be TRBD1 or TRBD2, each matching 5 bases. This clonotype was obtained from a woman aged 40 to 55 in good health. The specimen sequenced was blood. As DNA, the CDR3 is TGTGCCAGCAGTCGACACCGGGGCAACTACGAGCAGTACTTC. Its protein is CASSRHRGNYEQYF.